These 12 T cell receptor beta chains share one sample of origin, sequenced in a study of T cells expressing NK-cell markers. TCRdb re-called the 5' RACE reads and shows each CDR3 protein once, DNA omitted. The ten most abundant clones cover approximately 3.6% of a sample with 500,000 or so distinct CDR3 sequences. Sequenced input: blood T cells: a sorted CD56 or NKG2C T cell subset, CD4+ or CD8+ T cells, or bulk PBMC T cells (not recorded which). The receptors derive from a man younger than 30 in good health.

The chain couples TRBV27 to TRBJ2-1. The germline V gene encodes CDR1 MNHEY and CDR2 SMNVEV (reference sequence). CDR3 length: 14 amino acids. This CDR3 is CASSQRSSYNEQFF.

This chain uses TRBV5-6 with TRBJ2-2; TCRdb returns TRBD2, unconfirmable since there is no DNA. The CDR3 contains 15 residues. Germline V CDR1 and CDR2: SGHDT, YYEEEE. CDR3 sequence: CASSFSGRLSGELFF.

The chain combines TRBV29-1 with TRBJ1-2; the TCRdb D gene call, TRBD1, has no DNA to confirm it. CDR1 and CDR2 (germline): SQVTM, ANQGSEA. The CDR3 sequence is 12 residues long. CDR3 amino acids: CSVPGQGYGYTF.

The chain links TRBV20-1 to TRBJ2-3; as DNA is missing, the TRBD2 call by TCRdb cannot be tested. The germline CDR1 and CDR2 sequences are DFQATT and SNEGSKA (reference sequence). This CDR3 is built from 15 residues. The CDR3 reads CSARKREGPEDTQYF.

The chain uses TRBV6-1 and TRBJ1-1; there is no DNA to check the TCRdb D call of TRBD1. Per the germline V gene, CDR1 is MNHNS and CDR2 is SASEGT. The CDR3 contains 17 residues. CDR3: CASSPWGTGMVNTEAFF.

The genes are TRBV20-1 and TRBJ1-2; TCRdb designates TRBD1, a call that cannot be tested without DNA. Germline V lookup: CDR1 DFQATT, CDR2 SNEGSKA (reference sequence). This CDR3 spans 13 amino acids. This chain's CDR3 is CSASMWGADGYTF.

The chain is built from TRBV5-6 and TRBJ2-5; TCRdb returns TRBD2, unconfirmable since there is no DNA. This CDR3 is 14 amino acids long. Germline loops: CDR1 SGHDT, CDR2 YYEEEE. The chain's CDR3 is CASRPGLASETQYF. Full variable domain (outside the CDR3, taken from reference TRBV5-6 and TRBJ2-5): DAGVTQSPTHLIKTRGQQVTLRCSPKSGHDTVSWYQQALGQGPQFIFQYYEEEERQRGNFPDRFSGHQFPNYSSELNVNALLLGDSALYLCASRPGLASETQYFGPGTRLLVL.

The CDR3 here is CASSQDLGDEQFF. The chain couples TRBV3-1 to TRBJ2-1. The CDR3 loop spans 13 amino acids. Germline CDR1 and CDR2: LGHDT and YNNKEL (reference sequence).

The rearrangement links TRBV10-3 to TRBJ2-3; with no DNA, the TCRdb D assignment of TRBD2 cannot be verified. The CDR3 runs 19 residues. Germline loops: CDR1 ENHRY, CDR2 SYGVKD. CDR3 amino acids: CAISEARGSLAGVTDTQYF.

CDR3: CASSLQSGTDTQYF. The chain joins TRBV7-3 to TRBJ2-3. CDR3 length equals 14 residues. Germline V gives CDR1 SGHTA, CDR2 FQGTGA.

CDR3 protein: CASSLTGQGRPGELFF. The rearrangement links TRBV5-1 to TRBJ2-2; TCRdb calls TRBD1, which cannot be checked without DNA. This CDR3 region has 16 residues. Germline V lookup: CDR1 SGHRS, CDR2 YFSETQ.

The V and J genes are TRBV10-2 and TRBJ2-6; TCRdb's assignment of TRBD1 cannot be checked, as there is no DNA. Germline V gene sequence: CDR1 WSHSY, CDR2 SAAADI. This CDR3 has 14 amino acids. CDR3 region: CASTGGNGANVLTF.